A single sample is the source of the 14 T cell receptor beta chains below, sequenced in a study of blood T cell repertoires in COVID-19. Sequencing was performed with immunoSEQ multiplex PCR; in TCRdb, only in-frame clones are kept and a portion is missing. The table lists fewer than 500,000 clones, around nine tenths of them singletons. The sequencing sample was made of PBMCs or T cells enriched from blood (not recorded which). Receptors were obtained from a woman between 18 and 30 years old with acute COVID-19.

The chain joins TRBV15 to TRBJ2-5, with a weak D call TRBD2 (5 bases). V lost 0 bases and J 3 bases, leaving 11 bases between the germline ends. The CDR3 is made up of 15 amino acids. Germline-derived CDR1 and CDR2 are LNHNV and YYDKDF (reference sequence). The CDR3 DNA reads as TGTGCCACCAGCAGAGATCGGACTCCGAAAGAGACCCAGTACTTC. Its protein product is CATSRDRTPKETQYF.

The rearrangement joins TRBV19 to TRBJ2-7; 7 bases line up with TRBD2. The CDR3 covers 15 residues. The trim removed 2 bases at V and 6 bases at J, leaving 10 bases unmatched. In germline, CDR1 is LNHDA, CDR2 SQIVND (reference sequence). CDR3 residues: CASSISAGALTEQYF. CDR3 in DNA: TGTGCCAGTAGTATATCCGCGGGAGCTTTGACCGAGCAGTACTTC.

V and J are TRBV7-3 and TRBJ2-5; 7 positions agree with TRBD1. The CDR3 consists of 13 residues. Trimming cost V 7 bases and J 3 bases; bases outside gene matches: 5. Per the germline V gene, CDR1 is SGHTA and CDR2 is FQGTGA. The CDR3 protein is CASTEGQKETQYF. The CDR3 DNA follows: TGTGCCAGCACCGAGGGACAGAAAGAGACCCAGTACTTC.

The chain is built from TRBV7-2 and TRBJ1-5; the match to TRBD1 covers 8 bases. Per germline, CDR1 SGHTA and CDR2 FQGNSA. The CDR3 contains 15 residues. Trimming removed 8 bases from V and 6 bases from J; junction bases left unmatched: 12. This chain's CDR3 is CASPYLVDRGQPQHF. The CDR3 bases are TGTGCCAGCCCCTATCTCGTAGACAGGGGTCAGCCCCAGCATTTT. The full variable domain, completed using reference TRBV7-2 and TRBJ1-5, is GAGVSQSPSNKVTEKGKDVELRCDPISGHTALYWYRQSLGQGLEFLIYFQGNSAPDKSGLPSDRFSAERTGGSVSTLTIQRTQQEDSAVYLCASPYLVDRGQPQHFGDGTRLSIL.

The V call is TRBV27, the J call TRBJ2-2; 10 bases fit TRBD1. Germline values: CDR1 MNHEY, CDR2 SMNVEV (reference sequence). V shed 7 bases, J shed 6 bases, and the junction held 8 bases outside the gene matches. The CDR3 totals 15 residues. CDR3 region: CASTSGTGAAGELFF. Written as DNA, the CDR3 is TGTGCCAGCACTTCCGGGACAGGGGCGGCCGGGGAGCTGTTTTTT.

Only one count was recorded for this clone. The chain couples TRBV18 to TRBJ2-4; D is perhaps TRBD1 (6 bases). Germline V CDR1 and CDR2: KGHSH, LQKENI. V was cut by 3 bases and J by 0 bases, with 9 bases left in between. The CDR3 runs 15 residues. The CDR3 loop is CASSPGQIAKNIQYF. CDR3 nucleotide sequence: TGTGCCAGCTCACCGGGACAAATAGCCAAAAACATTCAGTACTTC.

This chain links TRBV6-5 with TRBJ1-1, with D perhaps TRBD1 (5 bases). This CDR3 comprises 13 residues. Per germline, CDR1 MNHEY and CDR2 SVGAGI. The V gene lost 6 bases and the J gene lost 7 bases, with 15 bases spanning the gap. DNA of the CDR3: TGTGCCAGCAGCTACACGGGGGAGAGTGAAGCTTTCTTT. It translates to CASSYTGESEAFF.

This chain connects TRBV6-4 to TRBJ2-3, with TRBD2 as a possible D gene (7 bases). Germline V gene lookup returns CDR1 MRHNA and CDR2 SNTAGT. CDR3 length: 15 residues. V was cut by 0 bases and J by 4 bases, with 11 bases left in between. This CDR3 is CASSDSGGRADTQYF. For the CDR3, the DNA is TGTGCCAGCAGTGACTCGGGGGGGCGTGCAGATACGCAGTATTTT.

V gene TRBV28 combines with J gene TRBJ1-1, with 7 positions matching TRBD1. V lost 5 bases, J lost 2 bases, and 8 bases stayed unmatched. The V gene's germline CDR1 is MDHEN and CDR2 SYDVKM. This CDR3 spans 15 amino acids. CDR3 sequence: CASSPRGQVNTEAFF. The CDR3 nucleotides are TGTGCCAGCAGTCCGCGTGGACAGGTTAACACTGAAGCTTTCTTT.

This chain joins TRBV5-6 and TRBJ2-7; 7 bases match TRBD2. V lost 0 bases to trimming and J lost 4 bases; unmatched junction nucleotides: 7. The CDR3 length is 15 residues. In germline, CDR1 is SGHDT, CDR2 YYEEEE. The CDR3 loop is CASSLGAGSSYEQYF. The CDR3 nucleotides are TGTGCCAGCAGCTTGGGAGCGGGAAGTTCTTACGAGCAGTACTTC.

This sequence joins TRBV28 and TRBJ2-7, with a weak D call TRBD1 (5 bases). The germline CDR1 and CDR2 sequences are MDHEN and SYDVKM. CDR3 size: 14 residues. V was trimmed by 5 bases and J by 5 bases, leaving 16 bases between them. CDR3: CASSPDTLRHEQYF. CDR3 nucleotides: TGTGCCAGCAGTCCGGACACCCTGCGCCACGAGCAGTACTTC.

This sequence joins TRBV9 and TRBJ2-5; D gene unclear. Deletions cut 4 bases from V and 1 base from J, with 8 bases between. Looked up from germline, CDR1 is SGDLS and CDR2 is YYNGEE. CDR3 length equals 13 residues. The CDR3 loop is CASSSSSQETQYF. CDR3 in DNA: TGTGCCAGCAGCTCCTCCTCCCAAGAGACCCAGTACTTC.

This chain's CDR3 is CASSPDRNGYTF. As DNA, the CDR3 is TGTGCCAGCTCACCCGACAGGAATGGCTACACCTTC. V usage is TRBV18 and J usage is TRBJ1-2, with a possible D match to TRBD1 (6 bases). Between the trimmed V and J ends, which lost 3 bases and 6 bases, there was a span of 8 bases. The CDR3 sequence is 12 residues long. Germline values: CDR1 KGHSH, CDR2 LQKENI.

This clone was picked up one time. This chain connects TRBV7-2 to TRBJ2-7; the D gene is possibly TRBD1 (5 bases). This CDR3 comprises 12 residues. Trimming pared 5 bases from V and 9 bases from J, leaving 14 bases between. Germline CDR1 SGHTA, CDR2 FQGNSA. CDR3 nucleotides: TGTGCCAGCAGCCCAGGGCCGGTGGGGCAGTACTTC. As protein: CASSPGPVGQYF.